Detailed here is one T cell receptor beta chain. Antigen specificity is unknown. This sample was included in a study of CD8+ T cells in alopecia areata. Study-level results: Scalp repertoires also include resident alphabeta T cells from normal skin.

Extracted RNA was reverse transcribed into cDNA, the sequencing template. Clones were read by immunoSEQ multiplex PCR, and TCRdb kept only the in-frame ones, dropping some. The sample holds some 95,000 clones, nearly 45% seen once. The CDR3 contains 15 residues. The V end lost 2 bases, the J end lost 0 bases, and 11 bases lay between the germline ends. Looked up from germline, CDR1 is SGHAT and CDR2 is FQNNGV. The V and J genes are TRBV11-2 and TRBJ2-7; D is perhaps TRBD2 (5 bases). The sequence came from a human donor with alopecia areata. The sample was CD4+ T cells sorted from blood. The DNA of the CDR3 is TGTGCCAGCAGCTTAAGCGGTAGGAGCTCCTACGAGCAGTACTTC. This gives the protein CASSLSGRSSYEQYF.